This TCR beta chain was captured by sequencing in a study of identical twins (dated by TCRdb to 2016 to 2017). Some background on the complete study: To test whether fetal clonotypes persist, this study deep-sequenced TCR alpha and beta repertoires from monozygotic twins, from unrelated adults of various ages, and from cord blood. Replicate twin experiments were performed at different times using different library preparation protocols to rule out contamination. The investigation overall reported the following: In beta out-of-frame sequences, excess twin sharing was weaker, because having fewer shared sequences lowered the signal-to-noise ratio. Fewer insertions were carried by abundant cord blood beta clonotypes; a weaker similar trend was observed in young adult naive repertoires, while no such trend was observed in memory repertoires. Compared with coincidental sharing between unrelated individuals, out-of-frame TCR alpha sequences shared between twins had an excess of sequences with low generation probability. Recombination models systematically underestimated out-of-frame TCR alpha sharing in monozygotic twins but agreed with sharing between unrelated individuals. Because the same donors could not be followed over many years, the conclusions relied on cross-sectional statistical analysis. Zero-insertion analyses could be partly confounded by invariant T cells such as MAIT and iNKT, although diverse VJ usage argued against such confounding for most clonotypes.

All donors were healthy Caucasians. The twin cohort consisted of three pairs of female monozygotic twins, all aged roughly 18 to 29 years. Peripheral blood mononuclear cells were the source from which RNA for the TCR libraries was isolated. Preparation of the library involved 5' RACE. The sequencer listed for this sample is Illumina HiSeq 2000. A universal primer binding site was introduced by template switching, and a unique molecular identifier was present in the final cDNA, enabling accurate counting of TCR cDNA molecules. Specific primers in the conserved constant-segment region were used to synthesize first-strand cDNA for TCR alpha and beta chains. Each cDNA library was double barcoded, with a SMART-Mk sample barcode plus Illumina barcodes, to control for contamination. TruSeq adapter sequences, together with Illumina sample barcodes, were added in two successive PCR steps. The Illumina HiSeq platform was used with custom primers to sequence TCR alpha and beta cDNA libraries. The authors' analysis ran thus. MiGEC processed the raw reads to extract unique molecular identifiers, while MiXCR was used to determine the CDR3 positions. Recombination models were inferred per individual with the repgenHMM and IGoR tools using an EM algorithm. The tcR package in R was used for shared clonotype analysis, with sharing normalized by the product of cloneset sizes. Out-of-frame nonproductive sequences were analyzed to study raw recombination free of thymic and clonal selection effects. TCRdb reprocessed the public reads (quality trimming at Q25 with fastp, clone calling with MiXCR) and kept in-frame beta chains. Rows are unified per CDR3 protein, each entry keeping the most common DNA and genes. The V and J calls were determined by TCRdb, not by the authors. The table for this sample lists fewer than 650,000 distinct CDR3 sequences; 7.1% of them were counted only once. Over 1.5% of the sample is in the top ten clones.

The CDR3 sequence holds 14 residues, the cysteine and phenylalanine included. The retained sequence is limited to the CDR3, 42 bases, with the frame set at the first base. The germline V end is reduced by 5 bases and the J end by 1 base; junction bases left unmatched: 6. From the germline V gene, CDR1 is SQVTM and CDR2 is ANQGSEA. This clonotype was seen ten or more times. The antigen this receptor binds is unknown. Nothing much larger sits one base from this clone, and base qualities are not available. These data are also associated with another study on yellow fever vaccine responses in identical twins. The second publication reports: The authors reported that the T cell response to vaccination in identical twins appeared partly convergent and partly personalized. In identical twins, the study followed T cell clones that responded to the vaccine with precision.

This chain joins TRBV29-1 to TRBJ2-3, and TRBD2 aligns with 7 junction nucleotides. This receptor was taken from a woman between 18 and 30 years old in good health. The sample comprised PBMCs. The nucleotides read TGCAGCGTTTTATTGGCGGGGGGCACAGATACGCAGTATTTT. Translated, it reads CSVLLAGGTDTQYF.